These 20 T cell receptor beta chains were sequenced from one sample in a study of blood T cells in healthy people across ages. A sample-barcoded 5' primer and a J-beta primer mix were used in a second PCR of roughly 7 to 11 cycles. TCRdb itself ran the 5' RACE reads through MiXCR, one entry per CDR3 protein. This table has some 1.8 million distinct CDR3 sequences, about two fifths appearing once. The sequencing input was blood. The receptor source for this set is a human donor in good health.

J is TRBJ1-2 and V is TRBV12-5, with a weak D call TRBD1 (6 bases). Germline V lookup: CDR1 LGHNT, CDR2 FRNRAP. This CDR3 is 21 amino acids long. V was cut by 4 bases and J by 0 bases, with 30 bases left in between. Here the CDR3 DNA reads TGTGCTAGTGGTTGGGTACTTGGTAGCGACGGAACAGGGCCGTCTAACTATGGCTACACCTTC. Translating gives CASGWVLGSDGTGPSNYGYTF.

The chain uses TRBV21-1 and TRBJ1-6; the D segment call TRBD1 is taken from the table without a DNA check. TRBV21-1 is annotated as a pseudogene. CDR3 length: 17 amino acids. CDR3 region: CASSKAGSGTANSPLHF. In DNA, the CDR3 is TGTGCCAGCAGCAAAGCCGGATCCGGGACCGCAAATTCACCCCTCCACTTT.

The sample holds a few counts of this clonotype. The chain carries TRBV29-1 and TRBJ1-2; TRBD1 might be the D (5 bases). Deletions cut 0 bases from V and 6 bases from J, with 11 bases between. Germline CDR1 is SQVTM and CDR2 is ANQGSEA. CDR3 length: 13 residues. CDR3 residues: CSVEDGTGNGYTF. CDR3 coding DNA: TGCAGCGTTGAAGATGGGACGGGAAATGGCTACACCTTC.

The chain is built from TRBV7-2 and TRBJ1-3; the D is unclear. The CDR3 loop spans 15 amino acids. CDR1 and CDR2 from the germline V gene are SGHTA and FQGNSA. Trimming removed 1 base from V and 2 bases from J, with 9 bases in between. The CDR3 loop reads CASSLVTSPGNTIYF. The CDR3 DNA sequence: TGTGCCAGCAGCTTAGTGACCTCTCCTGGAAACACCATATATTTT. Complete variable domain (other parts from reference TRBV7-2 and TRBJ1-3): GAGVSQSPSNKVTEKGKDVELRCDPISGHTALYWYRQSLGQGLEFLIYFQGNSAPDKSGLPSDRFSAERTGGSVSTLTIQRTQQEDSAVYLCASSLVTSPGNTIYFGEGSWLTVV.

In its sample, this clonotype was seen a few times. The chain employs TRBV10-3 and TRBJ2-5; D gene uncertain. From germline, CDR1 is ENHRY and CDR2 SYGVKD. The CDR3 sequence is 15 residues long. Trimming cost V 0 bases and J 4 bases, with 12 bases left between them. Written as DNA, the CDR3 is TGTGCCATCAGTGAGTCGATGTTAGCCCTAGAGACCCAGTACTTC. Translated: CAISESMLALETQYF.

V gene TRBV28 combines with J gene TRBJ1-1; the match to TRBD1 covers 9 bases. The V gene end was trimmed by 6 bases and the J gene end by 10 bases; junction bases not matched to a gene: 9. This CDR3 comprises 13 residues. Germline V lookup: CDR1 MDHEN, CDR2 SYDVKM. This chain's CDR3 is CASSTSGTGTAFF. The CDR3, as DNA: TGTGCCAGCAGCACATCCGGGACAGGGACAGCTTTCTTT.

The table lists this clonotype with a few counts. V gene TRBV7-2 combines with J gene TRBJ1-2; D perhaps matches TRBD1 (6 bases). The V gene's germline CDR1 is SGHTA and CDR2 FQGNSA. The germline V and J ends were trimmed by 6 bases and 4 bases, with 12 bases remaining between them. CDR3 length: 13 residues. CDR3 DNA: TGTGCCAGCAGTTTGATGGGGGCCTATGGCTACACCTTC. Encoded protein: CASSLMGAYGYTF.

About this clonotype itself: An end of the junction differs from the germline gene, which may be a read error. The J gene is TRBJ2-4, the V gene TRBV13; D possibly matches TRBD1 or TRBD2 (6 bases each). The end of the DNA fits TRBJ2-7 better, so the J call may be wrong. CDR1 and CDR2 from the germline V gene are PRHDT and FYEKMQ (reference sequence). This CDR3 contains 15 residues. The CDR3 sequence is CASSIGARGEDEQYF. The CDR3 DNA sequence: TGTGCCAGCAGCATAGGAGCGAGGGGGGAGGACGAGCAGTACTTC.

The chain is built from TRBV7-8 and TRBJ1-3; D is perhaps TRBD1 (6 bases). In germline, CDR1 is SGHVS, CDR2 FQNEAQ. Trimming took off 3 bases at V and 0 bases at J, with 12 bases between the two ends. The CDR3 extends over 16 amino acids. Here the CDR3 reads CASSLGGRSSGNTIYF. The DNA of the CDR3 is TGTGCCAGCAGCTTGGGGGGGCGGTCCTCTGGAAACACCATATATTTT.

V gene TRBV5-4 combines with J gene TRBJ2-1, with 8 nucleotides matching TRBD2. The germline gives CDR1 SGHNT, CDR2 YYREEE (reference sequence). The CDR3 covers 16 residues. Trimming at V came to 2 bases and at J to 1 base, leaving 5 bases not matched to a gene. The CDR3 is CASSLLAGPSYNEQFF. In DNA, the CDR3 is TGTGCCAGCAGCTTATTAGCGGGACCATCCTACAATGAGCAGTTCTTC.

This clonotype has a handful of counts. The CDR3 region is CASRVIRGLAGVSSTDTQYF. The CDR3 region has the DNA TGTGCCAGCAGGGTAATACGCGGCCTAGCGGGGGTTTCTAGCACAGATACGCAGTATTTT. This chain links TRBV12-3 or TRBV12-4 with TRBJ2-3; 10 bases are a match to TRBD2. The trim removed 6 bases at V and 0 bases at J, leaving 18 bases unmatched. The CDR3 consists of 20 residues.

This clonotype was recorded a few times. V is TRBV20-1 and J is TRBJ2-3; no firm D call. The CDR3 contains 12 residues. The germline gives CDR1 DFQATT, CDR2 SNEGSKA (reference sequence). Trimming stripped 5 bases from V and 6 bases from J, with 12 bases between. CDR3: CSAPDMIDTQYF. CDR3 nucleotide sequence: TGCAGTGCTCCCGACATGATTGATACGCAGTATTTT.

This clonotype came up a few times. The V gene is TRBV29-1, the J gene TRBJ1-4, with 8 bases lining up with TRBD1. CDR1 is SQVTM and CDR2 is ANQGSEA in the germline V gene. The CDR3 has 14 amino acids. Trimming cost V 1 base and J 6 bases; bases outside gene matches: 4. The CDR3 protein is CSVEVGRGHEKLFF. DNA of the CDR3: TGCAGCGTTGAAGTGGGCAGGGGGCATGAAAAACTGTTTTTT.

Only a few counts were recorded for this clonotype. The gene calls are TRBV9 and TRBJ2-5; no firm D call. Deletions cut 0 bases from V and 2 bases from J, with 11 bases between. From germline, CDR1 is SGDLS and CDR2 YYNGEE. This CDR3 has 15 amino acids. The CDR3 DNA follows: TGTGCCAGCAGCGTAGGTCCGGACGCACAAGAGACCCAGTACTTC. Translating gives CASSVGPDAQETQYF.

This clonotype was found a few times. The chain has TRBV9 and TRBJ2-3; D not resolved. V lost 4 bases and J lost 2, with 17 bases in between. The CDR3 has 16 amino acids. From germline, CDR1 is SGDLS and CDR2 YYNGEE. The CDR3 coding sequence is TGTGCCAGCAGCTTTCGGACCAGTTTAGTCACAGATACGCAGTATTTT. Residues: CASSFRTSLVTDTQYF.

This clonotype was detected only a few times. The chain links TRBV4-1 to TRBJ2-7; D gene uncertain. Trimming removed 2 bases at V and 2 bases at J, with 13 bases between. This CDR3 region has 15 residues. Per the germline V gene, CDR1 is MGHRA and CDR2 is YSYEKL. The CDR3 here is CASSQRATNPYEQYF. CDR3 sequence (DNA): TGCGCCAGCAGCCAAAGGGCAACCAATCCCTACGAGCAGTACTTC.

The genes are TRBV5-1 and TRBJ2-3; D is unclear. Germline V gene sequence: CDR1 SGHRS, CDR2 YFSETQ. The V gene lost 3 bases and the J gene lost 6 bases, with 11 bases spanning the gap. CDR3 length: 13 residues. CDR3 sequence: CASSSQIGDTQYF. In DNA, the CDR3 is TGCGCCAGCAGCTCGCAAATCGGGGATACGCAGTATTTT.

The chain combines TRBV7-2 with TRBJ2-1, with D tentatively TRBD1 (5 bases). The CDR3 covers 13 residues. The germline V and J ends were trimmed by 2 bases and 8 bases, with 10 bases remaining between them. From germline, CDR1 is SGHTA and CDR2 FQGNSA. CDR3 sequence: CASSLQGSHEQFF. CDR3 DNA: TGTGCCAGCAGCTTACAGGGTAGCCATGAGCAGTTCTTC.

The genes are TRBV5-1 and TRBJ1-4; D ambiguous. The CDR3 covers 13 residues. Germline V gives CDR1 SGHRS, CDR2 YFSETQ. Deletions cut 2 bases from V and 8 bases from J, with 10 bases between. The CDR3 DNA follows: TGCGCCAGCAGCTTAAGGTGGGCGGAAAAACTGTTTTTT. This sequence encodes CASSLRWAEKLFF.

The rearrangement links TRBV7-8 to TRBJ1-4; TRBD1 is a possible D gene (6 bases). Trimming cost V 4 bases and J 0 bases, with 12 bases left between them. The CDR3 sequence is 16 residues long. CDR1 is SGHVS, CDR2 FQNEAQ, per germline. The CDR3 region has the DNA TGTGCCAGCAGCTCGGACAGTCCCCCAACTAATGAAAAACTGTTTTTT. This encodes CASSSDSPPTNEKLFF. Full variable domain (outside the CDR3, taken from reference TRBV7-8 and TRBJ1-4): GAGVSQSPRYKVAKRGQDVALRCDPISGHVSLFWYQQALGQGPEFLTYFQNEAQLDKSGLPSDRFFAERPEGSVSTLKIQRTQQEDSAVYLCASSSDSPPTNEKLFFGSGTQLSVL.